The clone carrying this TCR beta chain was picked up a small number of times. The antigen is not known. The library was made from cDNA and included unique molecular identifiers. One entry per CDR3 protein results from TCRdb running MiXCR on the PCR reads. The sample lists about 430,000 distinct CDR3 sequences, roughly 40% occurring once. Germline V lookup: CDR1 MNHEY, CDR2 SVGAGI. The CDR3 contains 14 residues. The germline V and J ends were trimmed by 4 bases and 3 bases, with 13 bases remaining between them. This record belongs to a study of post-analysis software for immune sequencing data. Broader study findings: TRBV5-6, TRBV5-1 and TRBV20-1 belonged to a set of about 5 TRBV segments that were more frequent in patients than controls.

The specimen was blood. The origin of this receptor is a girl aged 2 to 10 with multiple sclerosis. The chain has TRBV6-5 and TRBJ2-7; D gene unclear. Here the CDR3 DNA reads TGTGCCAGCAGTTCTGGGTACCTCCGCTACGAGCAGTACTTC. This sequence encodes CASSSGYLRYEQYF.